One sample yielded the 2 T cell receptor beta chains listed below, sequenced in a study of blood T cells in healthy people across ages. Using a J-beta primer mix together with a sample-barcoded 5' primer, a second PCR was run for about 6 to 11 cycles. TCRdb redid the calling of the 5' RACE reads with MiXCR, one entry per CDR3 protein. The repertoire holds 450,000 to 700,000 distinct CDR3 sequences, with about 25% as singletons. Specimen: blood. Receptors originate from a woman aged 70-85 years in good health.

As concerns this clonotype: A much larger clone lies a single base off, so this may be a read error. The CDR3 is CASSLYGSYNSPLHF. The CDR3 DNA follows: TGTGCCAGCAGCTTATATGGCTCCTATAATTCACCCCTCCACTTT. The rearrangement joins TRBV7-2 to TRBJ1-6; no firm D call. V lost 2 bases, J lost 0 bases, and 5 bases lay in between. Germline CDR1 and CDR2: SGHTA and FQGNSA. This CDR3 is 15 amino acids long.

In its sample, this clonotype was seen a few times. This sequence joins TRBV29-1 and TRBJ2-3, with D maybe TRBD1 (5 bases). Looked up from germline, CDR1 is SQVTM and CDR2 is ANQGSEA. CDR3 length: 11 residues. Deletions cut 6 bases from V and 6 bases from J, with 10 bases between. CDR3 sequence reads: CSVGHSDTQYF. CDR3 in DNA: TGCAGCGTCGGACACAGCGATACGCAGTATTTT.